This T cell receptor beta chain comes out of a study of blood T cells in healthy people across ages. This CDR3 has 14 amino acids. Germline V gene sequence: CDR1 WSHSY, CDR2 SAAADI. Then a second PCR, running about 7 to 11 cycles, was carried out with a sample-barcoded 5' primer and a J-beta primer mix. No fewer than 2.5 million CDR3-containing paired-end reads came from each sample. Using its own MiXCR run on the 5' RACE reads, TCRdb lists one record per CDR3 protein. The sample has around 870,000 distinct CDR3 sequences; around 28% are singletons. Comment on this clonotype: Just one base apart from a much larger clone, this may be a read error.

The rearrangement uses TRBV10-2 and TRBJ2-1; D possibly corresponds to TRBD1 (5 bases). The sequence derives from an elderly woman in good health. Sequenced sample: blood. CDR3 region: CAGSHSRADNEQFF. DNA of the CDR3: TGCGCCGGCAGCCATAGCAGGGCTGACAATGAGCAGTTCTTC.